The 17 T cell receptor beta chains given below trace back to one sample, sequenced in a study of cytomegalovirus exposure and HLA in healthy donors. PCR employed 60 Vbeta and 13 Jbeta primers. Profiling relied on immunoSEQ multiplex PCR, and the TCRdb table lists in-frame clones only, not all of them. Of a few hundred thousand clones in the sample, around 79% were seen once. The sequenced sample was PBMCs. These receptor sequences come from a man between 18 and 35 years old in good health and CMV-seronegative.

The chain is built from TRBV5-8 and TRBJ1-5, with 10 bases aligning to TRBD1. Per the germline V gene, CDR1 is SGHTS and CDR2 is YDEGEE. With V trimmed by 4 bases and J by 0 bases, 13 bases remained unmatched. The CDR3 totals 19 residues. DNA for the CDR3: TGTGCCAGCAGCCAAGACAGGGGGCCGGCTGGGTATAGCAATCAGCCCCAGCATTTT. This codes for CASSQDRGPAGYSNQPQHF.

The rearrangement links TRBV11-3 to TRBJ2-5, with 8 bases identical to TRBD1. Trimming cost V 1 base and J 10 bases; bases outside gene matches: 11. Germline CDR1 is SGHNT and CDR2 is YENEEA. This CDR3 region has 15 residues. CDR3 bases: TGTGCCAGCAGCTTAGGGCAGGGGGCGCTGGGCAACCAGTACTTC. Protein: CASSLGQGALGNQYF.

This chain links TRBV29-1 with TRBJ2-2; TRBD1 aligns across 7 bases. V lost 3 bases and J lost 2; bases outside the gene matches: 9. There are 16 residues in the CDR3. In germline, CDR1 is SQVTM, CDR2 ANQGSEA. The CDR3 loop reads CSVDDPTGINTGELFF. CDR3 sequence (DNA): TGCAGCGTTGATGACCCGACAGGGATCAACACCGGGGAGCTGTTTTTT.

The V and J genes are TRBV7-3 and TRBJ2-2; possibly TRBD1 for D (6 bases). Trimming shortened V by 8 bases and J by 0 bases, and 13 bases separated the two germline ends. CDR1 and CDR2 (germline): SGHTA, FQGTGA. This CDR3 is 15 amino acids long. CDR3 bases: TGTGCCAGCGGGGGCGCAGGCGCGAACACCGGGGAGCTGTTTTTT. Its translation is CASGGAGANTGELFF.

Only a few counts were recorded for this clone. The chain is built from TRBV28 and TRBJ2-3; 9 nucleotides match TRBD1. V lost 6 bases and J lost 2; bases outside the gene matches: 12. This CDR3 spans 17 amino acids. Germline V CDR1 and CDR2: MDHEN, SYDVKM. As DNA, the CDR3 is TGTGCCAGCAGCCATAGAACCGGGACAGGGTACACAGATACGCAGTATTTT. Translated: CASSHRTGTGYTDTQYF. Full variable domain (rest looked up from reference TRBV28 and TRBJ2-3): DVKVTQSSRYLVKRTGEKVFLECVQDMDHENMFWYRQDPGLGLRLIYFSYDVKMKEKGDIPEGYSVSREKKERFSLILESASTNQTSMYLCASSHRTGTGYTDTQYFGPGTRLTVL.

J is TRBJ1-5 and V is TRBV19, with a tentative D call TRBD1 (6 bases). With 5 bases removed from V and 7 bases from J, the gap between germline ends came to 18 bases. This CDR3 contains 15 residues. Germline V CDR1 and CDR2: LNHDA, SQIVND (reference sequence). CDR3 loop: CASSPGGGAGQPQHF. CDR3 sequence (DNA): TGTGCCAGTAGTCCCGGTGGGGGCGCAGGACAGCCCCAGCATTTT.

The sample holds a few counts of this clone. The rearrangement links TRBV4-1 to TRBJ2-7; 7 bases are a match to TRBD1. The CDR3 loop spans 15 amino acids. Germline V gene data show CDR1 as MGHRA and CDR2 as YSYEKL. V lost 0 bases and J lost 6; bases outside the gene matches: 8. CDR3 DNA: TGCGCCAGCAGCCAAGATCAGGGGACAGAGACCGAGCAGTACTTC. As protein: CASSQDQGTETEQYF.

V usage is TRBV19 and J usage is TRBJ1-2; D may be TRBD1 (5 bases). The germline gives CDR1 LNHDA, CDR2 SQIVND (reference sequence). Trimming shortened V by 2 bases and J by 3 bases, and 25 bases separated the two germline ends. The CDR3 covers 19 residues. This chain's CDR3 is CASSIWGTLGRSFDYGYTF. The CDR3 bases are TGTGCCAGTAGTATATGGGGCACCCTTGGACGGTCGTTTGACTATGGCTACACCTTC. Based on the CDR3 plus reference TRBV19 and TRBJ1-2, the full variable domain is DGGITQSPKYLFRKEGQNVTLSCEQNLNHDAMYWYRQDPGQGLRLIYYSQIVNDFQKGDIAEGYSVSREKKESFPLTVTSAQKNPTAFYLCASSIWGTLGRSFDYGYTFGSGTRLTVV.

Only a few counts were recorded for this clone. The V gene is TRBV19, the J gene TRBJ1-3, with TRBD1 identical over 9 bases. The CDR3 runs to 19 residues. The ends lost 6 bases at V and 0 bases at J; junction bases unmatched: 15. The germline gives CDR1 LNHDA, CDR2 SQIVND (reference sequence). The CDR3 loop reads CASSQTLRDRASSGNTIYF. CDR3 nucleotides: TGTGCCAGTAGCCAAACACTGCGGGACAGGGCGAGCTCTGGAAACACCATATATTTT. Full variable domain (outside the CDR3, taken from reference TRBV19 and TRBJ1-3): DGGITQSPKYLFRKEGQNVTLSCEQNLNHDAMYWYRQDPGQGLRLIYYSQIVNDFQKGDIAEGYSVSREKKESFPLTVTSAQKNPTAFYLCASSQTLRDRASSGNTIYFGEGSWLTVV.

V and J are TRBV27 and TRBJ2-7; D gene ambiguous. Germline CDR1 reads MNHEY; CDR2 reads SMNVEV (reference sequence). The CDR3 is 14 amino acids. Trimming left V 2 bases short and J 1 base short, with 9 bases between. In nucleotides, the CDR3 is TGTGCCAGCAGTTTAACACGATTATCCTACGAGCAGTACTTC. Protein sequence: CASSLTRLSYEQYF.

This clone was seen a handful of times. The genes are TRBV30 and TRBJ2-7; tentative D call: TRBD1 (5 bases). The CDR3 runs 14 residues. Trimming stripped 4 bases from V and 5 bases from J, with 18 bases between. CDR1 and CDR2 (germline): GTSNPN, SVGIG (reference sequence). This CDR3 reads CAWKFSGQGDEQYF. CDR3 DNA sequence: TGTGCCTGGAAGTTTAGTGGGCAGGGCGACGAGCAGTACTTC.

The genes are TRBV12-5 and TRBJ1-4; D unresolved. CDR1 is LGHNT, CDR2 FRNRAP, per germline. This CDR3 is built from 11 residues. Trimming removed 5 bases at V and 8 bases at J, with 6 bases between. DNA for the CDR3: TGTGCTAGTGGTCTCCAGGAAAAACTGTTTTTT. This sequence encodes CASGLQEKLFF. The full variable domain, with the rest looked up from reference TRBV12-5 and TRBJ1-4, is DARVTQTPRHKVTEMGQEVTMRCQPILGHNTVFWYRQTMMQGLELLAYFRNRAPLDDSGMPKDRFSAEMPDATLATLKIQPSEPRDSAVYFCASGLQEKLFFGSGTQLSVL.

The genes are TRBV7-6 and TRBJ2-3, with TRBD2 matching over 14 bases. V lost 1 base and J lost 6; bases outside the gene matches: 15. Germline-derived CDR1 and CDR2 are SGHVS and FNYEAQ. The CDR3 consists of 20 residues. CDR3 sequence (DNA): TGTGCCAGCAGCTTAGTTATCGGCTCTCGACTAGCGGGGGGGGGTGATACGCAGTATTTT. Its translation: CASSLVIGSRLAGGGDTQYF. Drawing the rest from reference TRBV7-6 and TRBJ2-3, the complete variable domain is GAGVSQSPRYKVTKRGQDVALRCDPISGHVSLYWYRQALGQGPEFLTYFNYEAQQDKSGLPNDRFSAERPEGSISTLTIQRTEQRDSAMYRCASSLVIGSRLAGGGDTQYFGPGTRLTVL.

The rearrangement uses TRBV11-1 and TRBJ2-3, with TRBD1 matching over 8 bases. The CDR3 extends over 14 amino acids. Germline CDR1 is SGHAT and CDR2 is FQDESV (reference sequence). V was pared by 3 bases and J by 7 bases, with 6 bases of the junction left unmatched. Here the CDR3 DNA reads TGTGCCAGCAGCTTCCAGGGGGCGCTTAATACGCAGTATTTT. Translating gives CASSFQGALNTQYF.

V and J are TRBV7-3 and TRBJ2-7; 9 bases align to TRBD1. The CDR3 contains 15 residues. J was trimmed by 2 bases and V by 3 bases; bases with no gene match: 5. Germline-derived CDR1 and CDR2 are SGHTA and FQGTGA. In nucleotides, the CDR3 is TGTGCCAGCAGCTTCGGACAGGGGACAACCTACGAGCAGTACTTC. Translated, it gives CASSFGQGTTYEQYF.

The V and J genes are TRBV7-2 and TRBJ2-5; TRBD2 matches 10 bases. CDR3 length: 16 residues. Per germline, CDR1 SGHTA and CDR2 FQGNSA. V gave up 4 bases and J gave up 2 bases; unmatched junction bases: 7. CDR3 sequence (DNA): TGTGCCAGCAGCTCACTACATAGCGGGGGGCAAGAGACCCAGTACTTC. Translated: CASSSLHSGGQETQYF.

The chain couples TRBV29-1 to TRBJ2-5, with D maybe TRBD2 (5 bases). V was cut by 4 bases and J by 1 base, with 16 bases left in between. The germline CDR1 and CDR2 sequences are SQVTM and ANQGSEA. This CDR3 region has 15 residues. The CDR3 is CSVASGSGLQETQYF. The CDR3 DNA reads as TGCAGCGTTGCGAGTGGGAGCGGACTCCAAGAGACCCAGTACTTC.